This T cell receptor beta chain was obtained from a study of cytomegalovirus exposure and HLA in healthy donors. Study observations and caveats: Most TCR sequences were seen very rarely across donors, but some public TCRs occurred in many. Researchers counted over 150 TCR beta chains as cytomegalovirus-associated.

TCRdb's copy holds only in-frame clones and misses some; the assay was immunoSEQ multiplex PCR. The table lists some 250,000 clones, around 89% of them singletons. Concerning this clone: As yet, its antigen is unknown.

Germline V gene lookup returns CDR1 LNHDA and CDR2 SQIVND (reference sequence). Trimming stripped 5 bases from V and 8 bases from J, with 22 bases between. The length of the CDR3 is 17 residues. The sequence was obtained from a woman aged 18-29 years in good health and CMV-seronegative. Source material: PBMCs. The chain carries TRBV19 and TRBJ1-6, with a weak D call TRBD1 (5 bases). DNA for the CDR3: TGTGCCAGTAGTCAAGTCCCCCCCTCAGGGATGTATTCACCCCTCCACTTT. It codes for CASSQVPPSGMYSPLHF.